The next 3 T cell receptor beta chains were all read from a single sample in a study of blood T cell repertoires in COVID-19. Assay used: immunoSEQ multiplex PCR; TCRdb lists only in-frame clones, some missing. The sample records about 220,000 clones, roughly 89% being singletons. Sequencing was done on a sample of PBMCs or T cells enriched from blood (not recorded which). These receptors all come from a woman aged 40 to 49 who had recovered from COVID-19.

This clone was seen more than once but under ten times. This chain links TRBV11-3 with TRBJ2-5, with 8 bases matching TRBD1. V shed 1 base, J shed 1 base, and the junction held 11 bases outside the gene matches. CDR1 is SGHNT, CDR2 YENEEA, per germline. CDR3 length: 18 residues. CDR3 sequence reads: CASSLGLWPTGVQETQYF. The CDR3 DNA follows: TGTGCCAGCAGCTTAGGCCTTTGGCCGACAGGGGTCCAAGAGACCCAGTACTTC. Using reference TRBV11-3 and TRBJ2-5 for the parts outside the CDR3, the full variable domain is EAGVVQSPRYKIIEKKQPVAFWCNPISGHNTLYWYLQNLGQGPELLIRYENEEAVDDSQLPKDRFSAERLKGVDSTLKIQPAELGDSAVYLCASSLGLWPTGVQETQYFGPGTRLLVL.

The V and J genes are TRBV5-1 and TRBJ2-1; 10 nucleotides align to TRBD2. This CDR3 has 16 amino acids. The V gene end was trimmed by 0 bases and the J gene end by 7 bases; junction bases not matched to a gene: 7. Germline assignment: CDR1 SGHRS and CDR2 YFSETQ. CDR3 sequence: CASSLGVAGGGNEQFF. CDR3 in DNA: TGCGCCAGCAGCTTGGGTGTAGCGGGAGGAGGGAATGAGCAGTTCTTC.

The chain recombines TRBV6-5 with TRBJ1-2; D possibly corresponds to TRBD1 (6 bases). CDR3 length: 15 residues. The V gene's germline CDR1 is MNHEY and CDR2 SVGAGI. The V and J ends lost 7 bases and 6 bases respectively, with 21 bases between them. The CDR3 is CASNLDRTATNGYTF. Here the CDR3 DNA reads TGTGCCAGCAACCTTGACAGGACGGCGACTAATGGCTACACCTTC.